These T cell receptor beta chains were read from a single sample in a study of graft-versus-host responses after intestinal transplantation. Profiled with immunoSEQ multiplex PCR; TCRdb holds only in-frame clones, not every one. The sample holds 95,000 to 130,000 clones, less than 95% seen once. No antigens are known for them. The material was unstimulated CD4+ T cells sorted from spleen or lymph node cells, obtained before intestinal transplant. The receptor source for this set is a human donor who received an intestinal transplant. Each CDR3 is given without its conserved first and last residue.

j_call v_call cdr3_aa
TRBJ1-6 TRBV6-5 ASSSRASSYNSPLH
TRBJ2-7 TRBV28 ASSFISGRNEQY
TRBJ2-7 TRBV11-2 ASSFDRAYEQY
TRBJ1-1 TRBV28 ATDRSEAF
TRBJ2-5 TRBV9 ASSDLTGPETQY
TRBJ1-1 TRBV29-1 SVLGTHTEAF
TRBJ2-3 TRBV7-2 ASSPSPADTQY
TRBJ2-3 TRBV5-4 ASSLETTSTDTQY
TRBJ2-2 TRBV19 ASSIATGGTANTGELF
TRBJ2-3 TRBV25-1 ASSGYGTSGTDTQY
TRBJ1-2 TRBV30 AWSSGTVIYT
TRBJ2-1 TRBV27 ASSFDRPSYNEQF
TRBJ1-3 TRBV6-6 ASSYMDRGYGNTIY
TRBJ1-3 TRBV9 ASSVAPLTGAGNTIY
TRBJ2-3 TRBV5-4 ASSLGVLSGGGDTQY
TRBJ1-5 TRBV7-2 ASSPGTGWNQPQH
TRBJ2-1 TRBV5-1 ASSFQASGGTGNEQF